The 21 T cell receptor beta chains reported below all come from one sample, sequenced in a study of blood T cell repertoires in COVID-19 (dated by TCRdb to the early 2020s). Library creation used the immunoSEQ multiplex PCR assay. This immuneACCESS table, as held by TCRdb, lists in-frame sequences with V and J called but not all clones. Of the missing ones, under half trace to an unresolved V gene in checked studies; the others have no known cause. Present in this sample are a few hundred thousand clones, approximately 83% of which were seen just once. The ten largest clones capture roughly 10% of the sample. Sequenced input: peripheral blood. Source of these receptors: a man at least 80 years old with acute or convalescent COVID-19.

This chain uses TRBV27 with TRBJ1-2, with 7 bases matching TRBD1. Germline values: CDR1 MNHEY, CDR2 SMNVEV (reference sequence). There are 14 residues in the CDR3. The trim removed 5 bases at V and 8 bases at J, leaving 11 bases unmatched. CDR3 in DNA: TGTGCCAGCAGTCCATACGGACAGGCAGCAGGCTACACCTTC. Protein product: CASSPYGQAAGYTF.

V usage is TRBV7-2 and J usage is TRBJ2-2; no definite D call. With 5 bases removed from V and 5 bases from J, the gap between germline ends came to 9 bases. The CDR3 contains 13 residues. CDR1 is SGHTA and CDR2 is FQGNSA in the germline V gene. This CDR3 reads CASSLLRTGELFF. CDR3 nucleotide sequence: TGTGCCAGCAGCCTCCTGAGGACCGGGGAGCTGTTTTTT.

This sequence joins TRBV7-3 and TRBJ1-1; D is perhaps TRBD1 (6 bases). Germline V gene lookup returns CDR1 SGHTA and CDR2 FQGTGA. The CDR3 is 15 residues long. Trimming shortened V by 0 bases and J by 3 bases, and 11 bases separated the two germline ends. As DNA, the CDR3 is TGTGCCAGCAGCTTAACGGCCAGGGGAGACACTGAAGCTTTCTTT. Translated, it gives CASSLTARGDTEAFF.

V and J are TRBV18 and TRBJ2-1; D is possibly TRBD2 (5 bases). The CDR3 contains 16 residues. CDR1 is KGHSH, CDR2 LQKENI, per germline. V dropped 0 bases and J dropped 0 bases, with 9 bases sitting between them. The CDR3 coding sequence is TGTGCCAGCTCACCACCACGGGATACCTCCTACAATGAGCAGTTCTTC. Translated, it gives CASSPPRDTSYNEQFF.

The V call is TRBV30, the J call TRBJ2-1, with D possibly TRBD1 on 6 matching bases. Trimming removed 3 bases at V and 8 bases at J, with 20 bases between. The germline CDR1 and CDR2 sequences are GTSNPN and SVGIG (reference sequence). The CDR3 consists of 15 residues. The chain's CDR3 is CAWRRYRDKGDEQFF. The CDR3 bases are TGTGCCTGGAGACGATACCGGGACAAAGGGGATGAGCAGTTCTTC. Full variable domain (rest looked up from reference TRBV30 and TRBJ2-1): SQTIHQWPATLVQPVGSPLSLECTVEGTSNPNLYWYRQAAGRGLQLLFYSVGIGQISSEVPQNLSASRPQDRQFILSSKKLLLSDSGFYLCAWRRYRDKGDEQFFGPGTRLTVL.

This rearrangement joins TRBV7-2 to TRBJ2-7, with 14 positions matching TRBD2. The CDR3 totals 18 residues. The V and J ends lost 5 bases and 0 bases, in that order; junction bases with no gene match: 9. Germline V CDR1 and CDR2: SGHTA, FQGNSA. The CDR3 DNA sequence: TGTGCCAGCAGCACCCGGACTAGCGGGGGGCCTATCTCCTACGAGCAGTACTTC. It yields the protein CASSTRTSGGPISYEQYF.

This chain links TRBV7-2 with TRBJ2-7, with 11 bases that match TRBD1. Germline assignment: CDR1 SGHTA and CDR2 FQGNSA. The CDR3 contains 15 residues. The junction had 7 bases not matched to a gene; V was cut back by 5 bases and J by 4 bases. CDR3 in amino acids: CASSLGTGGWYEQYF. The DNA of the CDR3 is TGTGCCAGCAGCCTCGGGACAGGGGGATGGTACGAGCAGTACTTC.

The chain employs TRBV7-3 and TRBJ2-3; maybe TRBD2 (6 bases). This CDR3 is built from 16 residues. V lost 4 bases and J lost 3, with 17 bases in between. Per germline, CDR1 SGHTA and CDR2 FQGTGA. The CDR3, as DNA: TGTGCCAGCAGCTATGTACCGGGACTGGGGACAGATACGCAGTATTTT. It yields the protein CASSYVPGLGTDTQYF.

The rearrangement joins TRBV24-1 to TRBJ2-2; 9 bases are shared with TRBD1. Trimming cost V 3 bases and J 2 bases; bases outside gene matches: 3. CDR3 size: 16 residues. Germline V gene lookup returns CDR1 KGHDR and CDR2 SFDVKD. CDR3 amino acids: CATSDRDRDNTGELFF. CDR3 nucleotides: TGTGCCACCAGTGATCGGGACAGGGACAACACCGGGGAGCTGTTTTTT.

V usage is TRBV6-5 and J usage is TRBJ1-2, with 11 bases lining up with TRBD1. This CDR3 spans 15 amino acids. Germline lookup yields CDR1 MNHEY and CDR2 SVGAGI. V lost 3 bases and J lost 4; bases outside the gene matches: 4. CDR3 sequence reads: CASSYRGQGAYGYTF. CDR3 nucleotides: TGTGCCAGCAGTTATCGTGGACAGGGGGCCTATGGCTACACCTTC.

The CDR3, as DNA: TGTGCCAGTACCCTGCGGTTCGGGACCAAAAACATTCAGTACTTC. This gives the protein CASTLRFGTKNIQYF. J is TRBJ2-4 and V is TRBV19; tentative D call: TRBD2 (5 bases). This CDR3 has 15 residues. Trimming stripped 7 bases from V and 2 bases from J, with 15 bases between. Per germline, CDR1 LNHDA and CDR2 SQIVND (reference sequence).

This chain joins TRBV14 and TRBJ2-7; a weak D match, TRBD1 (5 bases). V was clipped by 4 bases and J by 3 bases, with 13 bases between them. The CDR3 loop spans 14 amino acids. Germline V gene data show CDR1 as SGHDN and CDR2 as FVKESK. The CDR3 nucleotides are TGTGCCAGCAGCCCGCTTGACAGCAACTACGAGCAGTACTTC. Translation gives CASSPLDSNYEQYF.

The CDR3 protein is CASARPSGNTIYF. CDR3 bases: TGTGCCAGCGCCAGGCCCTCTGGAAACACCATATATTTT. The chain employs TRBV6-5 and TRBJ1-3, with D hard to call. Germline CDR1 is MNHEY and CDR2 is SVGAGI. The CDR3 consists of 13 residues. The V end was cut by 8 bases, the J end by 0 bases, with 8 bases between.

The chain joins TRBV6-4 to TRBJ1-4, with 9 bases identical to TRBD1. V trimming: 5 bases; J trimming: 8 bases; junction bases outside the gene matches: 3. The CDR3 consists of 13 residues. Germline loops: CDR1 MRHNA, CDR2 SNTAGT. This CDR3 reads CASSLGTGEKLFF. The CDR3 DNA follows: TGTGCCAGCAGTCTCGGGACAGGGGAAAAACTGTTTTTT.

The rearrangement uses TRBV7-3 and TRBJ2-6; D is perhaps TRBD2 (6 bases). CDR1 and CDR2 (germline): SGHTA, FQGTGA. The CDR3 is 15 residues long. The V end was cut by 5 bases, the J end by 1 base, with 9 bases between. CDR3 sequence (DNA): TGTGCCAGCAGCCCGGGACTTTCTGGGGCCAACGTCCTGACTTTC. Translating it yields CASSPGLSGANVLTF.

The gene calls are TRBV19 and TRBJ1-1; D gene unclear. Germline CDR1 and CDR2: LNHDA and SQIVND (reference sequence). The CDR3 is made up of 13 amino acids. With 5 bases removed from V and 4 bases from J, the gap between germline ends came to 11 bases. The CDR3: CASSFREGTEAFF. In DNA form, the CDR3 reads TGTGCCAGTAGTTTTCGAGAGGGCACTGAAGCTTTCTTT.

J is TRBJ2-7 and V is TRBV19; TRBD1 is a possible D gene (6 bases). The length of the CDR3 is 14 residues. CDR1 is LNHDA, CDR2 SQIVND, per germline (reference sequence). Trimming took off 0 bases at V and 6 bases at J, with 12 bases between the two ends. The CDR3 loop is CASSIDYRVGEQYF. In DNA form, the CDR3 reads TGTGCCAGTAGTATAGACTACAGGGTCGGCGAGCAGTACTTC.

This clone was found once. This chain connects TRBV7-2 to TRBJ1-2, with D uncertain. V was cut by 0 bases and J by 9 bases, with 8 bases left in between. Germline V gene sequence: CDR1 SGHTA, CDR2 FQGNSA. This CDR3 comprises 12 residues. CDR3 sequence reads: CASSLAVTSYTF. CDR3 in DNA: TGTGCCAGCAGCTTAGCGGTAACTAGCTACACCTTC.

The J gene is TRBJ2-2, the V gene TRBV6-5, with D perhaps TRBD2 (6 bases). The V end was cut by 1 base, the J end by 7 bases, with 7 bases between. This CDR3 has 13 amino acids. Germline assignment: CDR1 MNHEY and CDR2 SVGAGI. The CDR3 bases are TGTGCCAGCAGTTACTGGAGGGACGGGGAGCTGTTTTTT. Protein: CASSYWRDGELFF.

The CDR3 DNA reads as TGTGCCAGCAGCTTAGAGGGCTCGGAAAAACTGTTTTTT. Encoded protein: CASSLEGSEKLFF. The chain joins TRBV5-8 to TRBJ1-4; D not certain. CDR3 size: 13 residues. V was pared by 2 bases and J by 8 bases, with 10 bases between. The V gene's germline CDR1 is SGHTS and CDR2 YDEGEE.

The chain links TRBV29-1 to TRBJ2-2, with 8 bases lining up with TRBD1. The V gene end was trimmed by 0 bases and the J gene end by 6 bases; junction bases not matched to a gene: 6. There are 15 residues in the CDR3. The germline V gene encodes CDR1 SQVTM and CDR2 ANQGSEA. CDR3 sequence: CSVEDRQGAPGELFF. For the CDR3, the DNA is TGCAGCGTTGAAGATCGGCAGGGGGCTCCCGGGGAGCTGTTTTTT.